This is a list of T cell receptor beta chains from one sample in a study of shared clonotypes between healthy human individuals. The method was immunoSEQ multiplex PCR; TCRdb's version includes in-frame clones alone and lacks a portion of them. Among about 1,500,000 clones listed, around 97% were seen once. Input material: naive CD4+ T cells sorted from blood. The receptors here all came from a man aged 25 to 40 in good health. Each CDR3 is given with its conserved first and last residue. The order of the fields is clone size, D gene, V gene, J gene, CDR3 protein, CDR3 DNA. A D gene is named only where the DNA matches it firmly. The listing skips clone size in some rows; elsewhere it reads once, few, many or a size class.

>once|-|TRBV11-2|TRBJ2-1
CASSLEGNNEQFF
TGTGCCAGCAGCTTAGAGGGGAACAATGAGCAGTTCTTC
>once|TRBD2|TRBV29-1|TRBJ2-3
CSVETWGGTDTQYF
TGCAGCGTTGAAACTTGGGGGGGTACAGATACGCAGTATTTT
>-|-|TRBV5-4|TRBJ2-2
CASSPVGDIITGELFF
TGTGCCAGCAGCCCCGTGGGCGATATAATCACCGGGGAGCTGTTTTTT
>-|TRBD1|TRBV2|TRBJ2-2
CASSMTGTTGELFF
TGTGCCAGCAGTATGACAGGGACCACCGGGGAGCTGTTTTTT
>-|-|TRBV27|TRBJ2-3
CATTLLSTDTQYF
TGTGCCACCACGTTGCTGAGCACAGATACGCAGTATTTT
>-|-|TRBV5-1|TRBJ2-2
CASSLPRAANTGELFF
TGCGCCAGCAGCTTGCCCAGGGCCGCGAACACCGGGGAGCTGTTTTTT
>-|-|TRBV11-1|TRBJ1-1
CASSSRTNTEAFF
TGTGCCAGCAGCTCTCGGACGAACACTGAAGCTTTCTTT
>-|-|TRBV2|TRBJ2-1
CASSERLASYNEQFF
TGTGCCAGCAGTGAGAGGCTAGCGTCCTACAATGAGCAGTTCTTC
>-|-|TRBV5-1|TRBJ1-5
CASSQEGQGQPQHF
TGCGCCAGCAGCCAGGAGGGGCAGGGTCAGCCCCAGCATTTT
>-|TRBD1|TRBV28|TRBJ1-1
CASSFRGRGYTEAFF
TGTGCCAGCAGTTTCAGGGGGCGCGGGTACACTGAAGCTTTCTTT
>-|TRBD2|TRBV4-3|TRBJ2-7
CASSQDFLADYEQYF
TGCGCCAGCAGCCAAGATTTTCTAGCGGATTACGAGCAGTACTTC
>-|-|TRBV11-2|TRBJ1-4
CASSLERSDEKLFF
TGTGCCAGCAGCTTAGAACGGAGTGATGAAAAACTGTTTTTT
>-|-|TRBV10-3|TRBJ1-5
CAISEGQLNQPQHF
TGTGCCATCAGTGAAGGCCAACTAAATCAGCCCCAGCATTTT
>-|-|TRBV30|TRBJ1-5
CAWTTGLHQPQHF
TGTGCCTGGACGACGGGGCTGCATCAGCCCCAGCATTTT
>-|-|TRBV5-1|TRBJ1-1
CASSLEGVGEMMNTEAFF
TGCGCCAGCAGCTTGGAAGGGGTAGGGGAAATGATGAACACTGAAGCTTTCTTT
>-|TRBD1|TRBV28|TRBJ2-3
CASSLWGTGTDTQYF
TGTGCCAGCAGTTTATGGGGGACAGGCACAGATACGCAGTATTTT
>-|-|TRBV5-6|TRBJ2-5
CASSYTWTQETQYF
TGTGCCAGCAGCTATACGTGGACCCAAGAGACCCAGTACTTC
>-|-|TRBV7-9|TRBJ1-1
CASTSGDTEAFF
TGTGCCAGCACCTCGGGGGACACTGAAGCTTTCTTT
>-|-|TRBV10-2|TRBJ2-3
CASTPGTDTQYF
TGCGCCAGCACCCCTGGCACAGATACGCAGTATTTT
>-|-|TRBV11-3|TRBJ2-3
CASSSGTKASTDTQYF
TGTGCCAGCAGCTCAGGGACCAAAGCTAGCACAGATACGCAGTATTTT
>-|TRBD1|TRBV7-8|TRBJ1-1
CASSLVGTVRGEAFF
TGTGCCAGCAGCTTAGTAGGGACAGTGAGGGGTGAAGCTTTCTTT
>-|-|TRBV5-4|TRBJ2-2
CASSLPTEDGELFF
TGTGCCAGCAGCTTGCCCACAGAGGACGGGGAGCTGTTTTTT
>-|-|TRBV27|TRBJ1-4
CASSSGGRGKLFF
TGTGCCAGCAGTTCTGGGGGTCGCGGAAAACTGTTTTTT
>-|-|TRBV29-1|TRBJ2-3
CSVRAVTDTQYF
TGCAGCGTGAGGGCAGTCACAGATACGCAGTATTTT
>-|-|TRBV9|TRBJ2-7
CASSVGSTRSYEQYF
TGTGCCAGCAGCGTAGGAAGCACACGCTCCTACGAGCAGTACTTC
>-|TRBD2|TRBV7-8|TRBJ2-1
CASSLREEPLKQFF
TGTGCCAGCTCCTTGCGGGAGGAGCCGCTTAAGCAGTTCTTC
>-|TRBD1|TRBV18|TRBJ2-4
CASSPRQGAGKNIQYF
TGTGCCAGCTCACCGCGACAGGGGGCTGGCAAAAACATTCAGTACTTC
>-|-|TRBV13|TRBJ2-3
CASSHDREGGTDTQYF
TGTGCCAGCAGCCACGACCGGGAAGGGGGCACAGATACGCAGTATTTT
>-|-|TRBV9|TRBJ1-2
CASSVVSGFDGYTF
TGTGCCAGCAGCGTGGTTTCGGGTTTTGATGGCTACACCTTC
>-|TRBD2|TRBV5-1|TRBJ2-7
CASSQGLAGVDEQYF
TGCGCCAGCAGCCAGGGACTAGCGGGAGTAGACGAGCAGTACTTC
>-|-|TRBV30|TRBJ1-1
CAWREIYGTSGTEAFF
TGTGCCTGGAGAGAGATCTACGGGACGTCGGGCACTGAAGCTTTCTTT
>-|TRBD1|TRBV27|TRBJ2-1
CASSLSQGPPFF
TGTGCCAGCAGTCTCTCACAGGGGCCCCCATTCTTC
>-|TRBD1|TRBV28|TRBJ1-3
CASSFGIAPGTGGRFGNTIYF
TGTGCCAGCAGTTTCGGGATAGCCCCCGGGACAGGGGGCAGGTTTGGAAACACCATATATTTT
>-|-|TRBV6-1|TRBJ2-7
CASRDVGEQYF
TGTGCCAGCAGAGACGTAGGGGAGCAGTACTTC
>-|TRBD2|TRBV28|TRBJ2-1
CASSLGLAGGRQFF
TGTGCCAGCAGTTTAGGCCTAGCGGGAGGGCGGCAGTTCTTC
>-|-|TRBV5-5|TRBJ2-7
CASSLYLFPSTHEETYEQYF
TGTGCCAGCAGCTTGTACTTATTCCCATCAACACACGAGGAGACCTACGAGCAGTACTTC
>-|TRBD1|TRBV5-1|TRBJ2-4
CASSPLTGAANIQYF
TGCGCCAGCAGCCCGCTGACAGGGGCTGCAAACATTCAGTACTTC
>-|TRBD1|TRBV6-1|TRBJ2-2
CASSGVGQGSTGELFF
TGTGCCAGCAGTGGGGTAGGACAGGGCTCGACCGGGGAGCTGTTTTTT
>-|TRBD1|TRBV29-1|TRBJ1-1
CSVGQVLVPEAFF
TGCAGCGTGGGACAGGTCCTTGTTCCTGAAGCTTTCTTT
>once|TRBD1|TRBV5-5|TRBJ1-1
CASSLNRGNTEAFF
TGTGCCAGCAGCTTGAACAGGGGGAACACTGAAGCTTTCTTT
>-|TRBD1|TRBV11-2|TRBJ1-2
CASWGQGAVGYTF
TGTGCCAGCTGGGGACAGGGGGCAGTCGGCTACACCTTC
>once|TRBD2|TRBV4-1|TRBJ2-1
CASSPTLAGVAYNEQFF
TGCGCCAGCAGCCCTACCCTAGCGGGAGTTGCCTACAATGAGCAGTTCTTC
>-|TRBD1|TRBV9|TRBJ1-3
CASSSRTGVGNTIYF
TGTGCCAGCAGCTCGCGAACAGGGGTCGGAAACACCATATATTTT
>-|TRBD1|TRBV28|TRBJ1-4
CASSFRTGDRKLFF
TGTGCCAGCAGTTTTAGGACAGGGGACCGGAAACTGTTTTTT
>-|-|TRBV28|TRBJ2-1
CASRTGSTTIRNEQFF
TGTGCCAGCAGAACAGGGAGTACCACAATAAGGAATGAGCAGTTCTTC
>-|TRBD2|TRBV14|TRBJ2-1
CASSLVSGTTYNEQFF
TGTGCCAGCAGCCTAGTTAGCGGGACCACCTACAATGAGCAGTTCTTC
>-|TRBD1|TRBV7-2|TRBJ2-7
CASSLDRGEQYF
TGTGCCAGCAGCCTCGACAGGGGCGAGCAGTACTTC
>-|TRBD2|TRBV9|TRBJ2-1
CASSARSGGSFSNEQFF
TGTGCCAGCAGCGCTCGTTCCGGCGGGAGTTTTTCCAATGAGCAGTTCTTC
>-|-|TRBV18|TRBJ2-7
CASSPIPGLSEQYF
TGTGCCAGCTCACCTATCCCAGGTTTATCCGAGCAGTACTTC
>once|TRBD1|TRBV19|TRBJ2-7
CASTIRTGGSSYEQYF
TGTGCCAGTACCATTCGGACAGGGGGGAGCTCCTACGAGCAGTACTTC
>-|-|TRBV20-1|TRBJ2-1
CSAPLYNEQFF
TGCAGTGCGCCCCTATACAATGAGCAGTTCTTC
>-|-|TRBV4-1|TRBJ1-5
CASSHGEQPQHF
TGCGCCAGCAGCCACGGGGAGCAGCCCCAGCATTTT
>few|-|TRBV7-2|TRBJ2-2
CASSPGVAWAGELFF
TGTGCCAGCAGCCCGGGGGTAGCGTGGGCCGGGGAGCTGTTTTTT
>once|-|TRBV7-6|TRBJ2-1
CASSLRGGYNEQFF
TGTGCCAGCAGCCTACGTGGTGGGTACAATGAGCAGTTCTTC
>once|-|TRBV27|TRBJ2-2
CASSLSIVAGELFF
TGTGCCAGCAGTTTATCGATAGTGGCCGGGGAGCTGTTTTTT
>-|TRBD2|TRBV11-3|TRBJ2-1
CASSLGTSGTSSYNEQFF
TGTGCCAGCAGCTTGGGGACTAGCGGGACCAGCTCCTACAATGAGCAGTTCTTC
>-|TRBD2|TRBV18|TRBJ2-7
CASSPGASGYEQYF
TGTGCCAGCTCACCAGGGGCTAGCGGATACGAGCAGTACTTC
>-|-|TRBV6-1|TRBJ2-7
CASRAGFYEQYF
TGTGCCAGCAGGGCGGGATTCTACGAGCAGTACTTC
>-|-|TRBV5-1|TRBJ1-1
CASSLGAENTEAFF
TGCGCCAGCAGCTTGGGGGCGGAGAACACTGAAGCTTTCTTT